This T cell receptor (beta chain) was identified during a study of shared clonotypes between healthy human individuals. Germline CDR1 is SGHDN and CDR2 is FVKESK. V was pared by 4 bases and J by 5 bases, with 12 bases of the junction left unmatched. The CDR3 sequence is 16 residues long. Assay used: immunoSEQ multiplex PCR; TCRdb lists only in-frame clones, some missing. The repertoire holds some 2 million clones, 85% to 95% seen once, with 0.1% to 0.15% in the top ten. The sequencing sample was made of naive CD4+ T cells sorted from blood. Subset denoted: CD45RA+ positively selected. The chain is built from TRBV14 and TRBJ2-3, with 7 bases lining up with TRBD2. The sequence derives from a man younger than 30 in good health. This CDR3 is CASSPFEGGTGDTQYF. The CDR3 nucleotides read TGTGCCAGCAGCCCATTTGAGGGAGGGACCGGAGATACGCAGTATTTT.